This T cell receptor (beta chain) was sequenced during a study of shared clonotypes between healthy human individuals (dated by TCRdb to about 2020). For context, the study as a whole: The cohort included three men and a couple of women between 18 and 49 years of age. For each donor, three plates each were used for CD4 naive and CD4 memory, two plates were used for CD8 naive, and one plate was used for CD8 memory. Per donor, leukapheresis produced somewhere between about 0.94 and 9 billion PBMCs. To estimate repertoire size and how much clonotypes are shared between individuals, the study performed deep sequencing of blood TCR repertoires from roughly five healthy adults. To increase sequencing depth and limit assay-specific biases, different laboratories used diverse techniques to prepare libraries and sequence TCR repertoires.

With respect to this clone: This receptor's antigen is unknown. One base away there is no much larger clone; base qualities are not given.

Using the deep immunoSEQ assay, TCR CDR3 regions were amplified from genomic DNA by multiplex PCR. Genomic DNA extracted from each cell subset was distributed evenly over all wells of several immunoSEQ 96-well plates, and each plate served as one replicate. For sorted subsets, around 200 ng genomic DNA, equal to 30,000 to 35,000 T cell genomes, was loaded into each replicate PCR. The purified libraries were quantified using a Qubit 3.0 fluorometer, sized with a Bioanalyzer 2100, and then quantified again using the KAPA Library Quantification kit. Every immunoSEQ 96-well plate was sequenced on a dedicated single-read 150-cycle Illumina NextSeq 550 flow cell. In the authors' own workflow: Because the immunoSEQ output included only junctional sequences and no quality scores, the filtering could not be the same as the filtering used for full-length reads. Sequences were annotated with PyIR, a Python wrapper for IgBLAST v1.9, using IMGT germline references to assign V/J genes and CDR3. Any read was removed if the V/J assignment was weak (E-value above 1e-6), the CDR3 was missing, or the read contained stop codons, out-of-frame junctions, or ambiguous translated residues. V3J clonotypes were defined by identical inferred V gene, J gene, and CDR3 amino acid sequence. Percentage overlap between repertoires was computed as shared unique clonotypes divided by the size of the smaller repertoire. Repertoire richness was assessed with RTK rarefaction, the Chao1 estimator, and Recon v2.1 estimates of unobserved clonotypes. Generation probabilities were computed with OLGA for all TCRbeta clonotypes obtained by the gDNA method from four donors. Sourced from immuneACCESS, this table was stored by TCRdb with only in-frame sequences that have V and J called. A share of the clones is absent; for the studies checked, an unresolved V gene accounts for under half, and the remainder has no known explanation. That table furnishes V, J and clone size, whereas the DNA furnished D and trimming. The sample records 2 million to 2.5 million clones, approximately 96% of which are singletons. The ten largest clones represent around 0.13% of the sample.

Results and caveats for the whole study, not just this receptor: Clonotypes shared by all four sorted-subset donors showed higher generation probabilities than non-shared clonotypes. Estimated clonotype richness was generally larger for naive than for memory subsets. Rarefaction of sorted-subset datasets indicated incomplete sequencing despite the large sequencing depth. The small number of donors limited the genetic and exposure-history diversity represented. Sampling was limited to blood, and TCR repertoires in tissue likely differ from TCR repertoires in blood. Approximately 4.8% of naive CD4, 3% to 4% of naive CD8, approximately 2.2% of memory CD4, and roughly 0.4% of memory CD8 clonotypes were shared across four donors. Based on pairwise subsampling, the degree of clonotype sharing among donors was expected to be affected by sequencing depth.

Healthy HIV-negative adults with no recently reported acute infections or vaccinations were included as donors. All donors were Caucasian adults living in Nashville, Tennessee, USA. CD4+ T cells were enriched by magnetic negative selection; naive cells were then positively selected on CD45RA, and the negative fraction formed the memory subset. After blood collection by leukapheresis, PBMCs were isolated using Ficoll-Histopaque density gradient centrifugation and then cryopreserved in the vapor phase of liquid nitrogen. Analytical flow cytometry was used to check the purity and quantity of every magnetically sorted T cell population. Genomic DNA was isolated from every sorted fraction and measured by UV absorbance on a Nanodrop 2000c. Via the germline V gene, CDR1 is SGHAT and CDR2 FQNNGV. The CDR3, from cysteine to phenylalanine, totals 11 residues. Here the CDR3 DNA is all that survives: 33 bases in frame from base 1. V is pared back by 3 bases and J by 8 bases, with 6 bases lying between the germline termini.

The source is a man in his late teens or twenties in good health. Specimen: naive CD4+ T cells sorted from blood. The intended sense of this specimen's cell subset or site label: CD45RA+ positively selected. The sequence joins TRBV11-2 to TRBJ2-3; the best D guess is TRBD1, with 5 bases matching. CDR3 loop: CASSFGATQYF. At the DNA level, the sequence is TGTGCCAGCAGCTTTGGGGCTACGCAGTATTTT. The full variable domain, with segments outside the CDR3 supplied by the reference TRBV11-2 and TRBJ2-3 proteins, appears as EAGVAQSPRYKIIEKRQSVAFWCNPISGHATLYWYQQILGQGPKLLIQFQNNGVVDDSQLPKDRFSAERLKGVDSTLKIQPAKLEDSAVYLCASSFGATQYFGPGTRLTVL.